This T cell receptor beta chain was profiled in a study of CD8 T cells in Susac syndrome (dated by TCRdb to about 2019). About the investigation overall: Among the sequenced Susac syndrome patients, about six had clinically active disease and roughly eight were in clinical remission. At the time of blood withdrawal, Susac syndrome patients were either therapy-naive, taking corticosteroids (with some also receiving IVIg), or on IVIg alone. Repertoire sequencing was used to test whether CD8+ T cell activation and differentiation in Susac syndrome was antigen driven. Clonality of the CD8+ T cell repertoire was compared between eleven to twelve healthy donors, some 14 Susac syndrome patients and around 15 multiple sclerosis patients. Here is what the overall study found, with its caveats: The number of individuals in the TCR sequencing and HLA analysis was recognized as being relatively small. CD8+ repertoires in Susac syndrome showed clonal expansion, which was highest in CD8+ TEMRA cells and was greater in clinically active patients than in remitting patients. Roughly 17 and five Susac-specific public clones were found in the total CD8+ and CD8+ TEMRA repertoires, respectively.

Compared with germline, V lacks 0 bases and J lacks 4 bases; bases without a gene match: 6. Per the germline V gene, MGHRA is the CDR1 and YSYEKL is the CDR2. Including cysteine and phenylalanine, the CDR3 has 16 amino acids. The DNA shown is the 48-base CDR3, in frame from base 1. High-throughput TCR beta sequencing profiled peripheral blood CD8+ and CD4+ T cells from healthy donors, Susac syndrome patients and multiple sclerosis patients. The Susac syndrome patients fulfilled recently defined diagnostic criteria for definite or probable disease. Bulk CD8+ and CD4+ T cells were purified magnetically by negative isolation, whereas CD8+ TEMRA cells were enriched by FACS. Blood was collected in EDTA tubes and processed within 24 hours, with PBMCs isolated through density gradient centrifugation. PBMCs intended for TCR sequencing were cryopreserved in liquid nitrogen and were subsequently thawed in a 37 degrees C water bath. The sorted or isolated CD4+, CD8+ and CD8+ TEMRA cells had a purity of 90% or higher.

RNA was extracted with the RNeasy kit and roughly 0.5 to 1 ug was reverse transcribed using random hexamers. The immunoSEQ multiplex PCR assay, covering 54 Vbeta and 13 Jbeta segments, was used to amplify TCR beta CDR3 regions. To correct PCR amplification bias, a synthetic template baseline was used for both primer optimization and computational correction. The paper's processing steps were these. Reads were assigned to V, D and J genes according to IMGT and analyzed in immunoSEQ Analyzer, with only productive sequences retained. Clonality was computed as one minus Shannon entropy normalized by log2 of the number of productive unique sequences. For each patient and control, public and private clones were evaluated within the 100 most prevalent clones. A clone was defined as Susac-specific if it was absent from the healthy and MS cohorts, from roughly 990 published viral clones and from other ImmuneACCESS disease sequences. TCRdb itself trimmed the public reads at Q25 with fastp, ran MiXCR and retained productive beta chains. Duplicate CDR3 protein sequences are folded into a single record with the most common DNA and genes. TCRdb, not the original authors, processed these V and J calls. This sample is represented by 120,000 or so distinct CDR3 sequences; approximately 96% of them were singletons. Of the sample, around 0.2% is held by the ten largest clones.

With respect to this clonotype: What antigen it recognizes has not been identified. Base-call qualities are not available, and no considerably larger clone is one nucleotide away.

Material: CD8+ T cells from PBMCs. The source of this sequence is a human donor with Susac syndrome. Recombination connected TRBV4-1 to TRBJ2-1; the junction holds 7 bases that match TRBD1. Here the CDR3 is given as CASSQEGQQSYNEQFF. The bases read TGCGCCAGCAGCCAAGAGGGACAGCAAAGTTACAATGAGCAGTTCTTC.